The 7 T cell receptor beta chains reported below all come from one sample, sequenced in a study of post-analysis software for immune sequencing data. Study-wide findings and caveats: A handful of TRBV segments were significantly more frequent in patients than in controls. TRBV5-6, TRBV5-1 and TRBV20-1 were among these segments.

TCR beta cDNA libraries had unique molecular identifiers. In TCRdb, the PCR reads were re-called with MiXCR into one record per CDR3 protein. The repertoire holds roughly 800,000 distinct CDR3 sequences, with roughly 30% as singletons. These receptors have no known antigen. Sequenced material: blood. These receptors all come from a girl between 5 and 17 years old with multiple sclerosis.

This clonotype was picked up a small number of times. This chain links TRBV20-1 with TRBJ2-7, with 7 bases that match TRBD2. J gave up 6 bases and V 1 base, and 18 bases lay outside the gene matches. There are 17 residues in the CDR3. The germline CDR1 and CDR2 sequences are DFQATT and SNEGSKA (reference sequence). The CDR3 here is CSARGMIAGHRPLEQYF. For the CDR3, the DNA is TGCAGTGCTAGAGGGATGATAGCGGGCCACCGGCCACTCGAGCAGTACTTC.

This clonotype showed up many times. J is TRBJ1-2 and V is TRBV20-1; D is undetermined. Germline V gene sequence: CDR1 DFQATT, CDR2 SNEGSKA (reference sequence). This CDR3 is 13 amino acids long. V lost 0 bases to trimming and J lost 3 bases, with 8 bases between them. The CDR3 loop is CSARDKVDYGYTF. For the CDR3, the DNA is TGCAGTGCTAGAGACAAGGTTGACTATGGCTACACCTTC.

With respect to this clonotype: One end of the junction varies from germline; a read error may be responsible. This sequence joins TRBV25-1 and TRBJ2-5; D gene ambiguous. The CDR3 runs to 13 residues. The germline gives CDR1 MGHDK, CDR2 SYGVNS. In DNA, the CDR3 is TGTACCAGCAGTGGTTTCTCCGGAGAGACCCAGTACTTC. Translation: CTSSGFSGETQYF. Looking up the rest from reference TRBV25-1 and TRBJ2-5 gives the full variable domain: EADIYQTPRYLVIGTGKKITLECSQTMGHDKMYWYQQDPGMELHLIHYSYGVNSTEKGDLSSESTVSRIRTEHFPLTLESARPSHTSQYLCTSSGFSGETQYFGPGTRLLVL.

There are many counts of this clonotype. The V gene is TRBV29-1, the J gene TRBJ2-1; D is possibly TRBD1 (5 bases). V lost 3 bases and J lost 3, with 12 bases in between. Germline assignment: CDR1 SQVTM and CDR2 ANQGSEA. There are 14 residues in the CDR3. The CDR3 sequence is CSVDSQGVYNEQFF. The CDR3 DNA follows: TGCAGCGTTGATTCCCAGGGTGTCTACAATGAGCAGTTCTTC.

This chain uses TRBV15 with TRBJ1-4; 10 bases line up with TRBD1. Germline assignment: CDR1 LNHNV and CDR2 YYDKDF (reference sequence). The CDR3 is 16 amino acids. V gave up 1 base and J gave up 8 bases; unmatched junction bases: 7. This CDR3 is CATSRGSGTGEEKLFF. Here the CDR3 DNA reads TGTGCCACCAGCAGAGGGTCCGGGACAGGGGAAGAAAAACTGTTTTTT.

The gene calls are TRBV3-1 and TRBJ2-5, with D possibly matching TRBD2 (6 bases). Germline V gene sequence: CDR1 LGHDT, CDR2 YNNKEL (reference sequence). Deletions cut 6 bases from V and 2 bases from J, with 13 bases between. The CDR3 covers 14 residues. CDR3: CASRDGGAQETQYF. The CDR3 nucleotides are TGTGCCAGCAGGGATGGCGGGGCGCAAGAGACCCAGTACTTC.

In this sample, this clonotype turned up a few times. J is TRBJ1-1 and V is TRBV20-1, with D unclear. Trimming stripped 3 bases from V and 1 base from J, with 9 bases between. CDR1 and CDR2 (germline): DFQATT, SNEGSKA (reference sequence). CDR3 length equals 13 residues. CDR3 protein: CSASSSTNTEAFF. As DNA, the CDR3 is TGCAGTGCTAGTTCCTCAACGAACACTGAAGCTTTCTTT.